The sequence of this T cell receptor beta chain was determined in a study of T cell repertoires in Merkel cell carcinoma (dated by TCRdb to about 2019). About the full investigation: Patients who had received intralesional immunotherapy or systemic immune checkpoint blockade prior to the biopsy were excluded. The MCPyV-specific clonotypes were initially defined from expanded tumor-infiltrating lymphocytes through tetramer sorting, cloning and paired TCR sequencing. To be included, a participant needed a diagnosis of MCPyV-positive Merkel cell carcinoma and tumor-infiltrating lymphocytes that had been successfully expanded in vitro.

The immunoSEQ assay was used for TRB CDR3 sequencing and data processing of tumor genomic DNA. TCRdb limited this immuneACCESS table to in-frame rearrangements with V and J called. A share of clones is missing; checked studies link under half to unresolved V genes, and the rest is unexplained. The sample table shows approximately 14,000 clones, and 65% to 85% are seen once. 15% to 20% of the sample is taken by the ten largest. Taken from cysteine to phenylalanine, the CDR3 has 17 residues. Only the CDR3 DNA is retained, 51 bases long and in frame from the first base. The germline V gene gives CDR1 as SGDLS and CDR2 as YYNGEE. V is shortened by 1 base, J by 0 bases, and the region joining them spans 13 bases. Summary of the overall study and its limitations: The study did not examine normal tissue biopsies.

Every study subject tested positive for serum antibodies to T-antigen and had biopsy-confirmed Merkel cell carcinoma that was MCPyV-positive. Genomic DNA was extracted from over five adjacent 10-micron frozen tumor sections without cell sorting or culture. About 5 x 5 x 5 mm of tumor biopsy tissue was frozen in optimal cutting temperature compound. The presence of abundant Merkel cell carcinoma and infiltrating cells in the frozen biopsy was confirmed on hematoxylin and eosin scout sections. Remarks on this clone: The specificity of this receptor is unknown. Nothing much larger sits one base from this clone, and base qualities are not available.

The clonotype comes from an adult with Merkel cell carcinoma. The rearranged chain carries TRBV9 and TRBJ2-2; the D gene is possibly TRBD1, with 6 bases matching. The source material was tumor tissue. The CDR3 amino acid sequence is: CASSVPRQGPNTGELFF. The nucleotide sequence is given as TGTGCCAGCAGCGTACCCCGCCAGGGGCCGAACACCGGGGAGCTGTTTTTT.